This passage covers 24 T cell receptor beta chains from one sample sequenced in a study of high-grade serous ovarian cancer treatment subgroups. Tumor samples were taken before definitive surgery or chemotherapy. Measured with immunoSEQ multiplex PCR; TCRdb has only the in-frame clones, and not every one. Of around 12,000 clones in the sample, over 80% are singletons; the top ten hold approximately 6.3%. The sequenced sample was tumor tissue. These receptors all come from a human donor with high-grade serous ovarian cancer.

The chain combines TRBV7-9 with TRBJ2-7; possible D gene TRBD2, 6 bases. V was trimmed by 1 base and J by 5 bases, leaving 15 bases between them. This CDR3 spans 15 amino acids. Germline CDR1 reads SEHNR; CDR2 reads FQNEAQ (reference sequence). The CDR3 sequence: CASSLGQYTGDEQYF. The CDR3, as DNA: TGTGCCAGCAGCTTAGGTCAATACACGGGGGACGAGCAGTACTTC.

The chain combines TRBV6-6 with TRBJ1-1; no definite D call. V dropped 4 bases and J dropped 6 bases, with 12 bases sitting between them. The CDR3 spans 13 residues. Per the germline V gene, CDR1 is MNHNY and CDR2 is SVGAGI (reference sequence). The CDR3 nucleotides read TGTGCCAGCAGTTTGGGTCCCGGCCCTGAAGCTTTCTTT. Residues: CASSLGPGPEAFF.

The chain has TRBV5-1 and TRBJ1-2; a weak D match, TRBD1 (5 bases). V was cut by 4 bases and J by 0 bases, with 10 bases left in between. The CDR3 covers 14 residues. Germline CDR1 and CDR2: SGHRS and YFSETQ. CDR3 in DNA: TGCGCCAGCAGCCCGCCGGGGGCTAACTATGGCTACACCTTC. This gives the protein CASSPPGANYGYTF.

The chain joins TRBV27 to TRBJ2-1, with 10 bases aligning to TRBD2. V lost 3 bases and J lost 6; bases outside the gene matches: 11. CDR1 is MNHEY and CDR2 is SMNVEV in the germline V gene (reference sequence). CDR3 size: 17 residues. For the CDR3, the DNA is TGTGCCAGCAGTTTCCTGGGGGCTAGCGGGAGTTTCAATGAGCAGTTCTTC. Translation: CASSFLGASGSFNEQFF.

The V gene is TRBV29-1, the J gene TRBJ2-3; 7 bases are shared with TRBD2. Losses at the gene ends were 5 bases for V and 3 bases for J; bases not matched to a gene: 5. Germline V gene lookup returns CDR1 SQVTM and CDR2 ANQGSEA. The CDR3 totals 13 residues. As DNA, the CDR3 is TGCAGCGTTCAGGGCGGGAGTACAGATACGCAGTATTTT. It translates to CSVQGGSTDTQYF.

The chain combines TRBV7-3 with TRBJ2-6; D is undetermined. Trimming shortened V by 4 bases and J by 5 bases, and 21 bases separated the two germline ends. Looked up from germline, CDR1 is SGHTA and CDR2 is FQGTGA. This CDR3 spans 18 amino acids. The CDR3 loop reads CASSSAQRLQSRANVLTF. For the CDR3, the DNA is TGTGCCAGCAGCTCGGCACAACGCTTACAAAGTCGGGCCAACGTCCTGACTTTC.

The rearrangement links TRBV18 to TRBJ1-2; D call uncertain. V was shortened by 2 bases and J by 9 bases, with 16 bases between the two germline ends. The CDR3 runs 14 residues. Germline loops: CDR1 KGHSH, CDR2 LQKENI. The CDR3 sequence: CASSPGQAPGSYTF. CDR3 coding DNA: TGTGCCAGCTCACCAGGGCAGGCCCCCGGGAGCTACACCTTC. The entire variable domain, with the rest obtained from reference TRBV18 and TRBJ1-2, is as follows: NAGVMQNPRHLVRRRGQEARLRCSPMKGHSHVYWYRQLPEEGLKFMVYLQKENIIDESGMPKERFSAEFPKEGPSILRIQQVVRGDSAAYFCASSPGQAPGSYTFGSGTRLTVV.

V and J are TRBV7-8 and TRBJ2-2; a possible D gene is TRBD2 (5 bases). Trimming shortened V by 7 bases and J by 5 bases, and 14 bases separated the two germline ends. The CDR3 extends over 14 amino acids. CDR1 is SGHVS, CDR2 FQNEAQ, per germline. CDR3 DNA sequence: TGTGCCAGCACTGAGGGAGTGGGGACCGGGGAGCTGTTTTTT. Encoded protein: CASTEGVGTGELFF.

This chain links TRBV7-2 with TRBJ2-1, with 8 bases lining up with TRBD2. CDR3 length: 16 amino acids. Germline V lookup: CDR1 SGHTA, CDR2 FQGNSA. Trimming at V came to 4 bases and at J to 1 base, leaving 6 bases not matched to a gene. The CDR3: CASSSQAGVSYNEQFF. CDR3 coding DNA: TGTGCCAGCAGCTCGCAAGCGGGAGTTTCCTACAATGAGCAGTTCTTC.

V and J are TRBV29-1 and TRBJ2-7; 9 nucleotides agree with TRBD2. The germline CDR1 and CDR2 sequences are SQVTM and ANQGSEA. After removal of 3 bases from V and 5 bases from J, the junction contained 8 bases not matched to a gene. This CDR3 region has 14 residues. CDR3 in DNA: TGCAGCGTTGAGGGGCCTAGCGGGGAGCACGAGCAGTACTTC. Translating gives CSVEGPSGEHEQYF.

This clone came up once. V gene TRBV6-1 combines with J gene TRBJ1-1, with a possible D match to TRBD1 (5 bases). Trimming left V 0 bases short and J 6 bases short, with 14 bases between. CDR1 and CDR2 (germline): MNHNS, SASEGT. The CDR3 has 15 amino acids. This CDR3 reads CASSEAAGGGAEAFF. CDR3 DNA sequence: TGTGCCAGCAGTGAAGCAGCGGGGGGGGGAGCTGAAGCTTTCTTT.

A few counts support this clone. Here the CDR3 DNA reads TGCGCCAGCAGCCGAGGACTAGCGGGAGGCAATGAGCAGTTCTTC. This codes for CASSRGLAGGNEQFF. The J gene is TRBJ2-1, the V gene TRBV5-1; 14 bases align to TRBD2. CDR3 size: 15 residues. Germline values: CDR1 SGHRS, CDR2 YFSETQ. The V and J ends lost 4 bases and 6 bases, in that order; junction bases with no gene match: 3.

This clone has more than one count but fewer than ten. This chain links TRBV5-6 with TRBJ1-2, with D hard to call. V was trimmed by 4 bases and J by 4 bases, leaving 17 bases between them. CDR1 is SGHDT, CDR2 YYEEEE, per germline. The CDR3 is made up of 15 amino acids. Written as DNA, the CDR3 is TGTGCCAGCAGCCCACGAGCCTGGTTGGGCTATGGCTACACCTTC. Translated, it gives CASSPRAWLGYGYTF.

The V gene is TRBV4-1, the J gene TRBJ1-4; D remains unclear. V lost 3 bases, J lost 5 bases, and 13 bases lay in between. Germline assignment: CDR1 MGHRA and CDR2 YSYEKL. The CDR3 is 15 residues long. CDR3 protein: CASSQAAVGNEKLFF. The DNA of the CDR3 is TGCGCCAGCAGCCAGGCGGCTGTGGGAAATGAAAAACTGTTTTTT.

The chain employs TRBV28 and TRBJ2-1; 11 nucleotides agree with TRBD2. The CDR3 runs 21 residues. J was trimmed by 5 bases and V by 4 bases; bases with no gene match: 22. Germline CDR1 and CDR2: MDHEN and SYDVKM. The CDR3 DNA is TGTGCCAGCAGTTCGTTCCGGTTGGGGATCGCTAGCGGGAGGCCTCACAATGAGCAGTTCTTC. Translation: CASSSFRLGIASGRPHNEQFF.

The gene calls are TRBV11-3 and TRBJ2-1; 7 bases line up with TRBD2. Germline V gives CDR1 SGHNT, CDR2 YENEEA. Losses at the gene ends were 2 bases for V and 5 bases for J; bases not matched to a gene: 9. The CDR3 spans 16 residues. CDR3 nucleotides: TGTGCCAGCAGCTTAAGTGGGGGGGTAACGGACAATGAGCAGTTCTTC. Protein: CASSLSGGVTDNEQFF. Full variable domain (outside the CDR3, taken from reference TRBV11-3 and TRBJ2-1): EAGVVQSPRYKIIEKKQPVAFWCNPISGHNTLYWYLQNLGQGPELLIRYENEEAVDDSQLPKDRFSAERLKGVDSTLKIQPAELGDSAVYLCASSLSGGVTDNEQFFGPGTRLTVL.

The genes are TRBV6-1 and TRBJ1-5; possible D gene TRBD1, 5 bases. Germline CDR1 is MNHNS and CDR2 is SASEGT. This CDR3 has 15 residues. V was cut by 4 bases and J by 4 bases, with 14 bases left in between. CDR3 sequence (DNA): TGTGCCAGCAGTGCAGACAGTGGACCAAATCAGCCCCAGCATTTT. It translates to CASSADSGPNQPQHF.

The V call is TRBV7-2, the J call TRBJ2-7, with 8 bases that match TRBD2. Trimming removed 2 bases from V and 5 bases from J; junction bases left unmatched: 2. Germline values: CDR1 SGHTA, CDR2 FQGNSA. CDR3 length equals 13 residues. This CDR3 reads CASSLTAGDEQYF. CDR3 in DNA: TGTGCCAGCAGCTTAACAGCGGGAGACGAGCAGTACTTC.

This clone was detected only once. V gene TRBV6-4 combines with J gene TRBJ2-1, with 14 nucleotides matching TRBD2. Germline loops: CDR1 MRHNA, CDR2 SNTAGT. The J segment lost 8 bases and the V segment lost 8 bases, leaving 8 bases of the junction unmatched. This CDR3 is built from 15 residues. In nucleotides, the CDR3 is TGTGCCAGCCCGGGACTAGCGGGAGTGATGGATGAGCAGTTCTTC. This encodes CASPGLAGVMDEQFF.

V and J are TRBV7-9 and TRBJ2-5, with D unresolved. The CDR3 has 15 amino acids. CDR1 SEHNR and CDR2 FQNEAQ come from the germline V gene (reference sequence). V gave up 2 bases and J gave up 5 bases, with 15 bases separating them. The CDR3 sequence: CASSLMAMGRETQYF. The CDR3 DNA reads TGTGCCAGCAGCTTAATGGCAATGGGCCGGGAGACCCAGTACTTC.

The chain joins TRBV2 to TRBJ2-1, with TRBD1 matching 8 bases. J was trimmed by 6 bases and V by 4 bases; bases with no gene match: 2. The CDR3 is 13 residues long. Germline V CDR1 and CDR2: SNHLY, FYNNEI. The CDR3 protein is CASSGTGSNEQFF. DNA of the CDR3: TGTGCCAGCAGTGGGACAGGGAGCAATGAGCAGTTCTTC. Using reference TRBV2 and TRBJ2-1 for the parts outside the CDR3, the full variable domain is EPEVTQTPSHQVTQMGQEVILRCVPISNHLYFYWYRQILGQKVEFLVSFYNNEISEKSEIFDDQFSVERPDGSNFTLKIRSTKLEDSAMYFCASSGTGSNEQFFGPGTRLTVL.

This clone was seen a few times. The chain links TRBV18 to TRBJ2-1, with 7 positions matching TRBD1. The CDR3 consists of 14 residues. V lost 0 bases and J lost 6; bases outside the gene matches: 2. Germline CDR1 reads KGHSH; CDR2 reads LQKENI. In DNA, the CDR3 is TGTGCCAGCTCACCACCGAACAGGGGCAATGAGCAGTTCTTC. Its protein product is CASSPPNRGNEQFF.

This chain joins TRBV5-1 and TRBJ1-3; no clear D. The germline CDR1 and CDR2 sequences are SGHRS and YFSETQ. The CDR3 contains 11 residues. Trimming took off 5 bases at V and 6 bases at J, with 6 bases between the two ends. CDR3 coding DNA: TGCGCCAGCAGTGGTCAAAACACCATATATTTT. Amino acid sequence: CASSGQNTIYF.

The gene calls are TRBV11-2 and TRBJ2-1; no reliable D call. V was clipped by 6 bases and J by 0 bases, with 12 bases between them. The CDR3 has 15 amino acids. Germline CDR1 and CDR2: SGHAT and FQNNGV. CDR3 protein: CASRGAASSYNEQFF. Here the CDR3 DNA reads TGTGCCAGCAGGGGTGCAGCCAGCTCCTACAATGAGCAGTTCTTC.